This TCR beta chain was sequenced in a study of cytomegalovirus exposure and HLA in healthy donors. The ends were cut back, 1 base at V and 2 bases at J, with 15 bases in the middle. The CDR3 extends over 17 amino acids. The V gene's germline CDR1 is MGHRA and CDR2 YSYEKL. The study's findings and limits: Most subjects had HLA-A and HLA-B alleles reportedly predicted accurately by TCR beta sequences.

Comment on this clone: The target antigen is unknown.

The PCR ran on 60 Vbeta and 13 Jbeta primers. Per the study methods: Later reanalysis found approximately 80 million unique TCR beta chains, 10 million to 14 million of them shared. Assay used: immunoSEQ multiplex PCR; TCRdb lists only in-frame clones, some missing. V and J calls and clone size are those listed in that table; D and trimming were worked out from the DNA. The sample includes roughly 150,000 clones, approximately 85% seen only once; the top ten take 2% to 2.5%. The receptor was derived from a young woman in good health and CMV-seronegative. This rearrangement joins TRBV4-1 to TRBJ2-1, with D possibly being TRBD2 (6 bases). The material sequenced was PBMCs. The CDR3, as DNA: TGCGCCAGCAGCCAAGTGTTGGTTAGCGGTACCTACAATGAGCAGTTCTTC. Amino acids: CASSQVLVSGTYNEQFF.